This entry concerns a single T cell receptor beta chain. The antigen it recognizes is unknown. A read error may account for a junction end that differs from germline. TCRdb records Illumina HiSeq 1500 as the sequencer. TCRdb applied fastp at Q25 and MiXCR to the public reads, then kept only in-frame beta chains. Here each entry gathers all rows of one CDR3 protein and keeps the most common genes and DNA. The sample yields 350,000 to 550,000 distinct CDR3 sequences; approximately 31% were counted once. Of the sample, approximately 14% falls within the top ten clones. This record comes from a study of T cell repertoires in cytomegalovirus infection (dated by TCRdb to the late 2010s). General notes on the study: Because public TCR beta signatures pointed to carriage of CMV infection together with the matching HLA type, the HLA type of each donor mattered for the analysis. The investigation overall reported the following: The ex vivo response was dominated by HLA-C-restricted CMV-specific TCR beta clonotypes, and the single most frequent clonotype in two of eight donors was supplied by these HLA-C-restricted clonotypes. In both this cohort and an independent cohort of several hundred donors, the cumulative frequency of public TCR beta family members distinguished carriers of CMV infection plus the relevant HLA type.

CDR1 SGHVS and CDR2 FQNEAQ are derived from the germline V gene. CDR3 length: 12 amino acids, cysteine to phenylalanine. The CDR3 DNA has 36 bases and is translated from base 1. This TCR was recovered from a human donor in good health (CMV status not recorded). Some clones in this sample may be carry-over from other donors' samples. Recombination linked TRBV7-8 to TRBJ2-5; D gene: possibly TRBD2, on 5 matching bases. Material: PBMCs. Here the CDR3 is given as CSSSLFWETKYF. DNA sequence: TGTTCAAGCAGCTTATTTTGGGAGACCAAGTACTTC.